The 12 T cell receptor beta chains given below trace back to one sample, sequenced in a study of CD8 T cells in ankylosing spondylitis. TCRdb re-called the 5' RACE reads with MiXCR, one entry per CDR3 protein. The sample has approximately 440,000 distinct CDR3 sequences; 15% to 20% are singletons. Study-wide results and caveats: Seven to nine highly homologous variants made up a TCR beta motif that seemed to typify ankylosing spondylitis blood.

The antigens for these receptors are not known. The sample consisted of blood, either unsorted or a sorted T cell fraction (not recorded which). These receptors came from a male donor with ankylosing spondylitis.

There are a few counts of this clonotype. The V and J genes are TRBV7-8 and TRBJ2-7; D remains ambiguous. V gave up 5 bases and J gave up 0 bases, with 11 bases separating them. The CDR3 runs 14 residues. Germline-derived CDR1 and CDR2 are SGHVS and FQNEAQ. The DNA for the CDR3 is TGTGCCAGCAGCCCGAAGACGTCCTCCTACGAGCAGTACTTC. The encoded protein is CASSPKTSSYEQYF.

The chain employs TRBV18 and TRBJ2-1; 9 bases are a match to TRBD1. The CDR3 runs to 14 residues. The V and J ends lost 3 bases and 7 bases, in that order; junction bases with no gene match: 4. The germline V gene has CDR1 KGHSH and CDR2 LQKENI. The CDR3 nucleotides read TGTGCCAGCTCACCCGGACAGGGGATGAATGAGCAGTTCTTC. Translation: CASSPGQGMNEQFF.

The chain recombines TRBV20-1 with TRBJ1-4; D gene ambiguous. The CDR3 totals 16 residues. CDR1 DFQATT and CDR2 SNEGSKA come from the germline V gene (reference sequence). Trimming removed 0 bases at V and 0 bases at J, with 11 bases between. This CDR3 reads CSARERVWATNEKLFF. CDR3 DNA: TGCAGTGCTAGAGAAAGGGTATGGGCAACTAATGAAAAACTGTTTTTT.

The V gene is TRBV29-1, the J gene TRBJ1-3; D is ambiguous. V was clipped by 3 bases and J by 0 bases, with 3 bases between them. The germline V gene has CDR1 SQVTM and CDR2 ANQGSEA. This CDR3 region has 12 residues. In DNA, the CDR3 is TGCAGCGTTGATGGCTCTGGAAACACCATATATTTT. Translated, it gives CSVDGSGNTIYF. The full variable domain, completed using reference TRBV29-1 and TRBJ1-3, is SAVISQKPSRDICQRGTSLTIQCQVDSQVTMMFWYRQQPGQSLTLIATANQGSEATYESGFVIDKFPISRPNLTFSTLTVSNMSPEDSSIYLCSVDGSGNTIYFGEGSWLTVV.

The sample holds a few counts of this clonotype. The chain recombines TRBV19 with TRBJ1-1, with D maybe TRBD1 (6 bases). In germline, CDR1 is LNHDA, CDR2 SQIVND (reference sequence). Between the trimmed V and J ends, which lost 3 bases and 5 bases, there was a span of 16 bases. The CDR3 runs to 15 residues. The CDR3 DNA reads as TGTGCCAGTAGTATGAACCTCCGGGGGCGGACTGAAGCTTTCTTT. It translates to CASSMNLRGRTEAFF.

This clonotype was seen only a few times. The rearrangement uses TRBV5-1 and TRBJ1-1, with no clear D. V lost 4 bases to trimming and J lost 1 base, with 14 bases between them. Germline V gene data show CDR1 as SGHRS and CDR2 as YFSETQ. The CDR3 extends over 15 amino acids. CDR3 bases: TGCGCCAGCAGCCCTGTCCAAGTCCCGAACACTGAAGCTTTCTTT. Amino acid sequence: CASSPVQVPNTEAFF.

There are a few counts of this clonotype. Here the CDR3 reads CASASDLSSGNTIYF. The CDR3 DNA reads as TGCGCCAGCGCAAGCGATCTGAGCTCTGGAAACACCATATATTTT. This chain links TRBV5-1 with TRBJ1-3; D unclear. Germline assignment: CDR1 SGHRS and CDR2 YFSETQ. V was shortened by 7 bases and J by 0 bases, with 14 bases between the two germline ends. The length of the CDR3 is 15 residues.

The chain joins TRBV20-1 to TRBJ2-7; 9 nucleotides match TRBD2. V shed 3 bases, J shed 5 bases, and the junction held 11 bases outside the gene matches. Germline-derived CDR1 and CDR2 are DFQATT and SNEGSKA (reference sequence). The CDR3 spans 15 residues. The CDR3: CSARPGRGGPHEQYF. The CDR3 nucleotides read TGCAGTGCTAGGCCCGGGCGGGGGGGGCCCCACGAGCAGTACTTC.

V usage is TRBV4-2 and J usage is TRBJ1-2; D might be TRBD1 (6 bases). Between the trimmed V and J ends, which lost 2 bases and 1 base, there was a span of 20 bases. This CDR3 comprises 18 residues. Germline V lookup: CDR1 LGHNA, CDR2 YNFKEQ. The CDR3 coding sequence is TGTGCCAGCAGCCAATATGGGGGGGGCGATCGTGGTAACTATGGCTACACCTTC. Translated: CASSQYGGGDRGNYGYTF.

The chain carries TRBV5-6 and TRBJ2-1; D tentatively fits TRBD1 or TRBD2 (5 bases each). Germline lookup yields CDR1 SGHDT and CDR2 YYEEEE. CDR3 length: 16 amino acids. Trimming took off 2 bases at V and 9 bases at J, with 21 bases between the two ends. The CDR3 here is CASSLPDSGAGSEQFF. DNA for the CDR3: TGTGCCAGCAGCTTACCTGACTCCGGGGCCGGTAGTGAGCAGTTCTTC.

This clonotype occurred many times. The V gene is TRBV5-1, the J gene TRBJ1-3, with TRBD1 as a possible D gene (5 bases). Germline V gives CDR1 SGHRS, CDR2 YFSETQ. The ends were cut back, 5 bases at V and 4 bases at J, with 10 bases in the middle. The CDR3 length is 13 residues. CDR3 sequence (DNA): TGCGCCAGCAGGCAGACAGCCGGAAACACCATATATTTT. Amino acid sequence: CASRQTAGNTIYF.

This chain connects TRBV6-4 to TRBJ2-7; the match to TRBD1 covers 11 bases. In germline, CDR1 is MRHNA, CDR2 SNTAGT. The CDR3 extends over 13 amino acids. J gave up 3 bases and V 10 bases, and 5 bases lay outside the gene matches. The CDR3 nucleotides read TGTGCCACTACGGACAGGGGGCTCTACGAGCAGTACTTC. Protein product: CATTDRGLYEQYF.